These T cell receptor beta chains were read from a single sample in a study of T-cell reconstitution after alpha-beta-depleted transplantation in children. MiXCR, applied by TCRdb to the PCR reads, yields one record per CDR3 protein. The sample lists about 70,000 distinct CDR3 sequences, about a tenth seen once, with under 15% in the top ten. The specimen was PBMCs, collected before TCRalphabeta/CD19-depleted stem cell transplant. Receptors originate from a boy younger than 18 with acute myeloid leukemia, due to receive a stem cell transplant. Each CDR3 is given without its conserved first and last residue. The order of the fields is V gene, CDR3 protein.

v_gene: TRBV28; CDR3aa: ASSLFGQGVSYNSPLH
v_gene: TRBV20-1; CDR3aa: SARRGGGNQPQH
v_gene: TRBV20-1; CDR3aa: SARDEASGRWRRTGELF
v_gene: TRBV27; CDR3aa: ASGLDWGGAQETQY
v_gene: TRBV14; CDR3aa: ASSQDPGGTQY
v_gene: TRBV29-1; CDR3aa: SVKLFSRTGELF
v_gene: TRBV5-1; CDR3aa: ASSLEGTGVSYEQY
v_gene: TRBV9; CDR3aa: ASSGGGLGYEQY
v_gene: TRBV27; CDR3aa: ASNSWVAGGNEQF
v_gene: TRBV7-8; CDR3aa: ASSLGTAPSGDTQY
v_gene: TRBV28; CDR3aa: ASSSRGTGGLDTQY
v_gene: TRBV20-1; CDR3aa: SARRSGLAALAKNIQY
v_gene: TRBV5-4; CDR3aa: ASSGGLTRGDTQY
v_gene: TRBV6-2/TRBV6-3; CDR3aa: ASSYPPPYEQF
v_gene: TRBV2; CDR3aa: ASSGLGTGSYEQY
v_gene: TRBV28; CDR3aa: ASSLDRGYGEKLF
v_gene: TRBV12-3/TRBV12-4; CDR3aa: ASSLRRDWSTDTQY
v_gene: TRBV27; CDR3aa: ASSLWSGGTDTQY
v_gene: TRBV6-2/TRBV6-3; CDR3aa: ASSIRGNLPYEQY
v_gene: TRBV4-2; CDR3aa: ASSPSPRIEETQY
v_gene: TRBV7-8; CDR3aa: ATIRTTAQETQY
v_gene: TRBV2; CDR3aa: ASRPSLRNFGNTIY
v_gene: TRBV12-3/TRBV12-4; CDR3aa: ASSLAQGAPHYEQY
v_gene: TRBV5-5; CDR3aa: ASSARNTEAF
v_gene: TRBV3-1; CDR3aa: ASSQVGGVGETQY
v_gene: TRBV28; CDR3aa: ASSGSTFHNSPLH
v_gene: TRBV7-9; CDR3aa: ASSLVTGGGTEAF
v_gene: TRBV20-1; CDR3aa: SANRGLFQETQY
v_gene: TRBV4-1; CDR3aa: ASSPNPPGLAGGLSTDTQY
v_gene: TRBV2; CDR3aa: ARSRDRTTGELF
v_gene: TRBV12-3/TRBV12-4; CDR3aa: ASSLGAGGYGYT
v_gene: TRBV4-2; CDR3aa: ASSQEGFEVETQY
v_gene: TRBV20-1; CDR3aa: SAIPLGRENTGELF
v_gene: TRBV3-1; CDR3aa: ASSPRGAVQETQY
v_gene: TRBV19; CDR3aa: ASSMGGIGSEAF
v_gene: TRBV28; CDR3aa: ASSLLRGHSGELF
v_gene: TRBV28; CDR3aa: ASSFWIVTNTGELF
v_gene: TRBV28; CDR3aa: ASSLHRAGSPLH
v_gene: TRBV27; CDR3aa: ASKTRYDGELF
v_gene: TRBV5-1; CDR3aa: ASSDRNNSPLH
v_gene: TRBV12-3/TRBV12-4; CDR3aa: ASTQTLNTEAF
v_gene: TRBV10-3; CDR3aa: AISESSGGAHEQF
v_gene: TRBV12-3/TRBV12-4; CDR3aa: ASSLDPGGETQY
v_gene: TRBV11-3; CDR3aa: ASSPGLAGGNTDTQY
v_gene: TRBV5-1; CDR3aa: ASSPPTSGGGDEQF
v_gene: TRBV7-6; CDR3aa: ASSRGAAPETQY
v_gene: TRBV20-1; CDR3aa: SASPGQGTYGYT
v_gene: TRBV3-1; CDR3aa: ASSLRQGWGETQY
v_gene: TRBV7-2; CDR3aa: ASSPTPTPYGYT
v_gene: TRBV20-1; CDR3aa: SAEQGGETQY
v_gene: TRBV12-3/TRBV12-4; CDR3aa: ASSYISTYGYT
v_gene: TRBV5-6; CDR3aa: ASSSWDRANQPQH
v_gene: TRBV24-1; CDR3aa: ATSDRGSGRPGYT
v_gene: TRBV28; CDR3aa: ASRHRSLISGETQY
v_gene: TRBV27; CDR3aa: ASSRLGLEETQY